Described below is a single T cell receptor beta chain sequence and its context. This record belongs to a study of OX40 agonist ivuxolimab in advanced cancers. Study details: Hepatocellular carcinoma, melanoma, renal cell or head and neck cancer affected the dose-escalation patients. The group had a mean age of about 64 years, ranged from about 20 to 90, and was around 86% male. The study reported partial responses in three patients: one hepatocellular carcinoma, two cutaneous melanoma.

Peripheral blood came from all dose cohorts at three timepoints. Sequenced by immunoSEQ multiplex PCR; TCRdb stores in-frame clones only, minus some. The table shows nearly 55,000 clones, with around 89% occurring only once. This clonotype was sampled from an adult with an advanced solid tumor such as melanoma, head and neck, liver or kidney cancer. The starting material was CD4+ or CD8+ T cells sorted from blood, obtained in a trial of the OX40 agonist ivuxolimab.

DNA for the CDR3: TGTGCCAGCAGCGTAGGGGGGAATCAAGAGACCCAGTACTTC. It specifies CASSVGGNQETQYF. J is TRBJ2-5 and V is TRBV9; D may be TRBD1 or TRBD2 (5 bases each). The CDR3 is 14 residues long. Trimming left V 0 bases short and J 2 bases short, with 8 bases between. Germline V gives CDR1 SGDLS, CDR2 YYNGEE.